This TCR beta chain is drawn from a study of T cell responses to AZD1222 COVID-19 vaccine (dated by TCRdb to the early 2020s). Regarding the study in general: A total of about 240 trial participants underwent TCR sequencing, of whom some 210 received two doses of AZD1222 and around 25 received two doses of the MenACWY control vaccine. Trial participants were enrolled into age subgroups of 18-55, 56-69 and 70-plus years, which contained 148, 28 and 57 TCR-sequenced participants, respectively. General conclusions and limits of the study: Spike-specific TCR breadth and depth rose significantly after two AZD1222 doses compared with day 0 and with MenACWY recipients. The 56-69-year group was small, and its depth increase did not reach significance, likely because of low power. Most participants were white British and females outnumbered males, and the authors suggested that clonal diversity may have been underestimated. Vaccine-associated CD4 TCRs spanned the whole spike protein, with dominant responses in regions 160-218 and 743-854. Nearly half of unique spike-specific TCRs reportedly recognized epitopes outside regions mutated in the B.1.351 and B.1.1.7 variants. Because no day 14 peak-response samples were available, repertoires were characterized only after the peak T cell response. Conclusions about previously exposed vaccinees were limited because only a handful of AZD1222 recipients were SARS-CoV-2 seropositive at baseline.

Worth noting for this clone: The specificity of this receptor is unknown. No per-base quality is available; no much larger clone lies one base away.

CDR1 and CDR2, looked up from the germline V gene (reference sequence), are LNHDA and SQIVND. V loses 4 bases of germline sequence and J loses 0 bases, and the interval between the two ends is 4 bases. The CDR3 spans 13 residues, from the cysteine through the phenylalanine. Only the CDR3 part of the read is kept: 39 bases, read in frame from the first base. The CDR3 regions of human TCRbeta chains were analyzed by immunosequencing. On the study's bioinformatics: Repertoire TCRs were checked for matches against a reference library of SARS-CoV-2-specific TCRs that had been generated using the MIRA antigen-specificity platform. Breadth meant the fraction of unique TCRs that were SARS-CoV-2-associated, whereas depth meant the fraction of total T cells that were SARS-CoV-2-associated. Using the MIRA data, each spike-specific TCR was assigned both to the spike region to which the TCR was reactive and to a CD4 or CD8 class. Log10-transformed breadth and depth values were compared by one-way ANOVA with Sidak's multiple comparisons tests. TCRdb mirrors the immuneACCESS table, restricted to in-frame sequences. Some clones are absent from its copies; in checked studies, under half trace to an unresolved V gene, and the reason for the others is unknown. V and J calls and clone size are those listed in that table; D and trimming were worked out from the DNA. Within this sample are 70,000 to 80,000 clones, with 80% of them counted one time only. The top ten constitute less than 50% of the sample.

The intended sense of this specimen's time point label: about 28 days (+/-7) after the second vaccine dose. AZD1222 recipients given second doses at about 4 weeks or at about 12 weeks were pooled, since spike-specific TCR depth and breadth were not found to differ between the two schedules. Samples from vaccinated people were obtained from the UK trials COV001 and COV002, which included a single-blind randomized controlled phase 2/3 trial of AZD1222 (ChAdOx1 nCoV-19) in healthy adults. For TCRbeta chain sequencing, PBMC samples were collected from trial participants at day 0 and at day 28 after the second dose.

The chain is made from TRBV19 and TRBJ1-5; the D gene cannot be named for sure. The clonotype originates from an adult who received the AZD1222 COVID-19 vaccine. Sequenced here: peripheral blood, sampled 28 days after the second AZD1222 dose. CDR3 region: CASSRNSNQPQHF. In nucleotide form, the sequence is TGTGCCAGTAGTAGAAATAGCAATCAGCCCCAGCATTTT.